The present T cell receptor beta chain was sequenced within a study of PD-1 blockade in classical Hodgkin lymphoma. Time point of the sample: cycle 4 day 1 (C4D1), after more than five weeks of nivolumab. Brentuximab vedotin exposure varied, and every patient relapsed after autologous stem cell transplantation. Produced via immunoSEQ multiplex PCR; TCRdb's table is partial and in-frame only. The sample carries 20,000 to 25,000 clones, 81% recorded once. Losses at the gene ends were 3 bases for V and 4 bases for J; bases not matched to a gene: 12. The CDR3 covers 17 residues. Germline V gene data show CDR1 as SGHRS and CDR2 as YFSETQ. Worth noting for this clone: Its antigen is currently unknown.

Findings and limits, study-wide: CD4+ TCR diversity, unlike CD8+, climbed significantly by C4D1. A reduction in baseline TCR diversity was reportedly seen in newly diagnosed patients relative to healthy donors. For complete responders, baseline diversity was comparable to that of newly diagnosed patients. Patients excluded were those beginning nivolumab under 1 year after ASCT.

Sequences were derived from peripheral blood mononuclear cells (PBMCs), sampled before the fourth cycle of nivolumab. The TCR comes from a human donor with classical Hodgkin lymphoma. The gene calls are TRBV5-1 and TRBJ2-1; 8 bases map to TRBD1. CDR3 protein: CASSSIQGVAIYNEQFF. The CDR3 DNA sequence: TGCGCCAGCAGCTCTATACAGGGGGTCGCCATTTACAATGAGCAGTTCTTC.